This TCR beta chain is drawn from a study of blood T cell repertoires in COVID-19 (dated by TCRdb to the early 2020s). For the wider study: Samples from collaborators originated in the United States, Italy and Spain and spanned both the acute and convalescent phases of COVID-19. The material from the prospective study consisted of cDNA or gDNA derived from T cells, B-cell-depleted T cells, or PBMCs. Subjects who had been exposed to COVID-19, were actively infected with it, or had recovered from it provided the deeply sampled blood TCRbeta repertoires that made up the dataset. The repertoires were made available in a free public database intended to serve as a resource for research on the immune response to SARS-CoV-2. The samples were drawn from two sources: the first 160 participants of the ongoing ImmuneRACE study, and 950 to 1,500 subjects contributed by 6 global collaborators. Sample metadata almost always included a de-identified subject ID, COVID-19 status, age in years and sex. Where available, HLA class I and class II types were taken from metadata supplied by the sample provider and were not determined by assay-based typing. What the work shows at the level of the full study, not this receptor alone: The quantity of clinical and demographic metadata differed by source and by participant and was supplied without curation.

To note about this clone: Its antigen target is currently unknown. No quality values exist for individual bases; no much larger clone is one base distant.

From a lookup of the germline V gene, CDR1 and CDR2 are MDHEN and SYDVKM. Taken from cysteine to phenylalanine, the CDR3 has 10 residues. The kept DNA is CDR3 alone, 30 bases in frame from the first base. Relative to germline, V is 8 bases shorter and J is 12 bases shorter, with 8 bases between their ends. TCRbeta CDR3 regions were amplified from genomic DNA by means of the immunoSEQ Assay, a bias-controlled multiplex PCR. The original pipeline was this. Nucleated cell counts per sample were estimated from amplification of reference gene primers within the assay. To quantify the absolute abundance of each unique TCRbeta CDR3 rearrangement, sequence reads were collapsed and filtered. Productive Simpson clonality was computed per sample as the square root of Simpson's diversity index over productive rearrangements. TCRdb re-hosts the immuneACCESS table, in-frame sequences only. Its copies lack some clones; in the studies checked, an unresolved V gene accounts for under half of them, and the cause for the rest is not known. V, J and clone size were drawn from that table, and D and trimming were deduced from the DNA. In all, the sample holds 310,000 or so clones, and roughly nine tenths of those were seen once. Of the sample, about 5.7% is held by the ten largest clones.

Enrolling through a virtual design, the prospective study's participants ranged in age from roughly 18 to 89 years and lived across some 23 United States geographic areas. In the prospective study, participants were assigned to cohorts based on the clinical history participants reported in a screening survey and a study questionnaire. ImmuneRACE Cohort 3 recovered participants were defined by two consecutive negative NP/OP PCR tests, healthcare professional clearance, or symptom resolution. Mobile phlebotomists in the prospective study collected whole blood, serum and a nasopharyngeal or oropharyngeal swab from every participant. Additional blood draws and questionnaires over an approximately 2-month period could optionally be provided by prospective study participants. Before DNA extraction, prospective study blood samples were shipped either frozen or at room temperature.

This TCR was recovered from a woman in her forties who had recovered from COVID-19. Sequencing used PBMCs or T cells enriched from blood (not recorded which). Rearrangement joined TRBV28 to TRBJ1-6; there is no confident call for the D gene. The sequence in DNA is TGTGCCAGCGGGCCCCGACCCCTCCACTTT. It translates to CASGPRPLHF.